The 27 T cell receptor beta chains reported below all come from one sample, sequenced in a study of blood T cell repertoires in COVID-19. This table comes from immunoSEQ multiplex PCR, and its TCRdb copy is limited to in-frame clones, with some not included. The data hold roughly 200,000 clones, with about 85% observed a single time. Sequenced material: peripheral blood. These receptors were obtained from a woman aged 80 or older with acute or convalescent COVID-19.

J is TRBJ2-7 and V is TRBV6-5, with 8 nucleotides matching TRBD1. There are 14 residues in the CDR3. Germline trimming cut 6 bases from V and 7 bases from J; bases unmatched to any gene: 11. Per the germline V gene, CDR1 is MNHEY and CDR2 is SVGAGI. In nucleotides, the CDR3 is TGTGCCAGCAGGAAGACAGGGGAGTTGGGTGAGCAGTACTTC. It yields the protein CASRKTGELGEQYF.

The chain combines TRBV5-1 with TRBJ1-3; the D is unclear. The CDR3 is made up of 16 amino acids. The germline V gene has CDR1 SGHRS and CDR2 YFSETQ. V shed 2 bases and J shed 2 bases, with 14 bases lying between them. The CDR3, as DNA: TGCGCCAGCAGCTTTGGGTCGGGGAGTGCTGGAAACACCATATATTTT. It specifies CASSFGSGSAGNTIYF.

This clone has just one count. The J gene is TRBJ2-5, the V gene TRBV6-5; TRBD1 matches 9 bases. Germline V lookup: CDR1 MNHEY, CDR2 SVGAGI. J gave up 12 bases and V 4 bases, and 9 bases lay outside the gene matches. CDR3 length: 13 residues. CDR3 residues: CASSSLDRGVEYF. The CDR3 DNA follows: TGTGCCAGCAGTTCCTTGGACAGGGGTGTCGAGTACTTC.

This sequence joins TRBV2 and TRBJ2-2; 9 bases line up with TRBD2. The V gene's germline CDR1 is SNHLY and CDR2 FYNNEI. The V and J ends lost 6 bases and 5 bases, in that order; junction bases with no gene match: 10. This CDR3 comprises 16 residues. The CDR3 nucleotides read TGTGCCAGCAGGACTAGCGGAGGGGCTAATACCGGGGAGCTGTTTTTT. It yields the protein CASRTSGGANTGELFF. The full variable domain, completed using reference TRBV2 and TRBJ2-2, is EPEVTQTPSHQVTQMGQEVILRCVPISNHLYFYWYRQILGQKVEFLVSFYNNEISEKSEIFDDQFSVERPDGSNFTLKIRSTKLEDSAMYFCASRTSGGANTGELFFGEGSRLTVL.

V and J are TRBV4-1 and TRBJ1-4; D might be TRBD1 (5 bases). CDR3 size: 14 residues. The germline V gene has CDR1 MGHRA and CDR2 YSYEKL. Trimming cost V 7 bases and J 7 bases, with 16 bases left between them. CDR3 coding DNA: TGCGCCAGCAACCTCCCGGGGGTTAGTGAAAAACTGTTTTTT. The encoded protein is CASNLPGVSEKLFF.

J is TRBJ1-5 and V is TRBV6-6; D is undetermined. Between the trimmed V and J ends, which lost 2 bases and 0 bases, there was a span of 8 bases. CDR3 size: 15 residues. Germline loops: CDR1 MNHNY, CDR2 SVGAGI (reference sequence). CDR3 sequence (DNA): TGTGCCAGCAGTTACCAGGCCGTTAGCAATCAGCCCCAGCATTTT. Encoded protein: CASSYQAVSNQPQHF.

This chain uses TRBV20-1 with TRBJ2-1; maybe TRBD1 (6 bases). The CDR3 spans 14 residues. Trimming cost V 3 bases and J 9 bases, with 18 bases left between them. Germline CDR1 and CDR2: DFQATT and SNEGSKA (reference sequence). The CDR3 DNA reads TGCAGTGCTAGTGGGGGCGCTTTAATCGGTGAGCAGTTCTTC. Translation gives CSASGGALIGEQFF.

The J gene is TRBJ1-6, the V gene TRBV5-4; maybe TRBD1 (5 bases). Trimming pared 2 bases from V and 5 bases from J, leaving 8 bases between. Germline lookup yields CDR1 SGHNT and CDR2 YYREEE (reference sequence). This CDR3 contains 14 residues. CDR3 sequence (DNA): TGTGCCAGCAGCTTCAAGGGGAATAATTCACCCCTCCACTTT. As protein: CASSFKGNNSPLHF.

This rearrangement joins TRBV3-1 (or the pseudogene TRBV3-2) to TRBJ1-2; possibly TRBD1 for D (5 bases). The CDR3 covers 14 residues. Trimming cost V 4 bases and J 5 bases, with 14 bases left between them. CDR1 and CDR2 from the germline V gene are LGHDT and YNNKEL (reference sequence). The CDR3 DNA sequence: TGTGCCAGCAGCCCCCAAGGAGGGGTGTATGGCTACACCTTC. Translation: CASSPQGGVYGYTF.

This rearrangement joins TRBV28 to TRBJ1-2; 8 nucleotides agree with TRBD1. This CDR3 comprises 15 residues. Germline V CDR1 and CDR2: MDHEN, SYDVKM. The junction had 6 bases not matched to a gene; V was cut back by 5 bases and J by 1 base. The CDR3 is CASSPQGGGNYGYTF. Here the CDR3 DNA reads TGTGCCAGCAGTCCACAGGGGGGAGGTAACTATGGCTACACCTTC.

This CDR3 reads CASSSDSSYNEQFF. The CDR3 DNA reads TGCGCCAGCAGCTCGGACAGTTCCTACAATGAGCAGTTCTTC. The chain joins TRBV5-1 to TRBJ2-1, with D tentatively TRBD1 (6 bases). This CDR3 has 14 amino acids. Trimming took off 3 bases at V and 1 base at J, with 8 bases between the two ends. Germline values: CDR1 SGHRS, CDR2 YFSETQ. The whole variable domain, remainder taken from reference TRBV5-1 and TRBJ2-1, is KAGVTQTPRYLIKTRGQQVTLSCSPISGHRSVSWYQQTPGQGLQFLFEYFSETQRNKGNFPGRFSGRQFSNSRSEMNVSTLELGDSALYLCASSSDSSYNEQFFGPGTRLTVL.

The chain carries TRBV6-5 and TRBJ2-3; TRBD1 matches 9 bases. The germline gives CDR1 MNHEY, CDR2 SVGAGI. CDR3 length: 14 residues. V trimming: 8 bases; J trimming: 1 base; junction bases outside the gene matches: 4. CDR3 DNA sequence: TGTGCCAGCCGCCGGGACAGGGGCACAGATACGCAGTATTTT. This codes for CASRRDRGTDTQYF.

This clone showed up just a few times. J is TRBJ1-2 and V is TRBV6-1, with D perhaps matching TRBD1 (6 bases). V was cut by 2 bases and J by 6 bases, with 10 bases left in between. The CDR3 is 13 residues long. Per the germline V gene, CDR1 is MNHNS and CDR2 is SASEGT. The CDR3 DNA sequence: TGTGCCAGCAGTGAATGGGCAGGGGATGGCTACACCTTC. Translated, it gives CASSEWAGDGYTF.

This clone occurred a few times. The V call is TRBV24-1, the J call TRBJ1-1, with 9 nucleotides matching TRBD1. This CDR3 has 17 residues. In germline, CDR1 is KGHDR, CDR2 SFDVKD. After removal of 5 bases from V and 2 bases from J, the junction contained 11 bases not matched to a gene. This chain's CDR3 is CATSGGTGGITNTEAFF. For the CDR3, the DNA is TGTGCCACCAGTGGGGGAACAGGGGGCATAACCAACACTGAAGCTTTCTTT.

The chain couples TRBV5-5 to TRBJ1-2, with D perhaps TRBD1 (6 bases). The germline CDR1 and CDR2 sequences are SGHKS and YYEKEE (reference sequence). The length of the CDR3 is 16 residues. Trimming shortened V by 0 bases and J by 6 bases, and 18 bases separated the two germline ends. The CDR3, as DNA: TGTGCCAGCAGCTTGGATGGTTGGGGGCGGGTAAATGGCTACACCTTC. Its protein is CASSLDGWGRVNGYTF. Full variable domain (outside the CDR3, taken from reference TRBV5-5 and TRBJ1-2): DAGVTQSPTHLIKTRGQQVTLRCSPISGHKSVSWYQQVLGQGPQFIFQYYEKEERGRGNFPDRFSARQFPNYSSELNVNALLLGDSALYLCASSLDGWGRVNGYTFGSGTRLTVV.

The CDR3, as DNA: TGTGCCAGCAGCTCCGGACTAGCCACCGGGGAGCTGTTTTTT. Translating it yields CASSSGLATGELFF. The chain is built from TRBV9 and TRBJ2-2; the match to TRBD2 covers 8 bases. CDR3 size: 14 residues. V shed 4 bases, J shed 4 bases, and the junction held 3 bases outside the gene matches. CDR1 and CDR2 from the germline V gene are SGDLS and YYNGEE.

V usage is TRBV5-1 and J usage is TRBJ1-2; D is unresolved. V dropped 0 bases and J dropped 2 bases, with 5 bases sitting between them. Germline V gene sequence: CDR1 SGHRS, CDR2 YFSETQ. The CDR3 totals 13 residues. The chain's CDR3 is CASSLEQNYGYTF. CDR3 DNA sequence: TGCGCCAGCAGCTTGGAACAGAACTATGGCTACACCTTC.

The V gene is TRBV6-5, the J gene TRBJ2-7; 7 nucleotides match TRBD1. The CDR3 contains 15 residues. From germline, CDR1 is MNHEY and CDR2 SVGAGI. Germline trimming cut 6 bases from V and 9 bases from J; bases unmatched to any gene: 17. CDR3 protein: CASSPMTGKVIAQYF. DNA of the CDR3: TGTGCCAGCAGCCCCATGACAGGGAAGGTAATCGCGCAGTACTTC.

This clone was detected only once. This CDR3 reads CAISEPSSEDRRYGYTF. The CDR3 nucleotides are TGTGCCATCAGTGAGCCTTCGTCAGAGGACAGGCGGTATGGCTACACCTTC. The chain employs TRBV10-3 and TRBJ1-2; 7 bases agree with TRBD1. Germline CDR1 is ENHRY and CDR2 is SYGVKD. The V and J ends lost 2 bases and 5 bases, in that order; junction bases with no gene match: 14. CDR3 length equals 17 residues.

The chain joins TRBV6-5 to TRBJ2-2, with D possibly matching TRBD1 (6 bases). The CDR3 runs to 16 residues. From germline, CDR1 is MNHEY and CDR2 SVGAGI. V gave up 0 bases and J gave up 1 base, with 9 bases separating them. The CDR3 protein is CASSYSGHQNTGELFF. The CDR3 DNA sequence: TGTGCCAGCAGTTACTCGGGACATCAGAACACCGGGGAGCTGTTTTTT.

This chain connects TRBV6-5 to TRBJ2-7; 8 nucleotides agree with TRBD1. This CDR3 spans 13 amino acids. The trim removed 4 bases at V and 4 bases at J, leaving 3 bases unmatched. The germline gives CDR1 MNHEY, CDR2 SVGAGI. The CDR3 loop is CASSSDRGYEQYF. CDR3 DNA sequence: TGTGCCAGCAGTTCTGACAGGGGTTACGAGCAGTACTTC.

The J gene is TRBJ2-4, the V gene TRBV28, with 8 bases lining up with TRBD2. After removal of 7 bases from V and 7 bases from J, the junction contained 12 bases not matched to a gene. The germline gives CDR1 MDHEN, CDR2 SYDVKM. The CDR3 covers 15 residues. CDR3 DNA: TGTGCCAGCACCAGATCTGGGACTAGGGAGAACATTCAGTACTTC. It yields the protein CASTRSGTRENIQYF.

The rearrangement uses TRBV12-3 or TRBV12-4 and TRBJ1-2; 8 bases agree with TRBD1. Germline trimming cut 6 bases from V and 4 bases from J; bases unmatched to any gene: 4. CDR3 length: 13 amino acids. CDR3 amino acids: CASRRQGSYGYTF. CDR3 coding DNA: TGTGCCAGCAGAAGACAGGGGAGCTATGGCTACACCTTC.

This clone appeared a single time. The chain carries TRBV10-1 and TRBJ1-1, with D perhaps matching TRBD1 (5 bases). CDR3 length: 13 amino acids. From germline, CDR1 is WNHNN and CDR2 SYGVQD (reference sequence). Trimming pared 4 bases from V and 9 bases from J, leaving 15 bases between. CDR3 in amino acids: CASSAWRDDKAFF. CDR3 bases: TGCGCCAGCAGTGCGTGGAGGGACGACAAAGCTTTCTTT.

V gene TRBV6-5 combines with J gene TRBJ2-5, with 9 positions matching TRBD2. The CDR3 extends over 16 amino acids. The germline V gene encodes CDR1 MNHEY and CDR2 SVGAGI. The J segment lost 7 bases and the V segment lost 0 bases, leaving 9 bases of the junction unmatched. CDR3 amino acids: CASSYSRGGISVTQYF. CDR3 bases: TGTGCCAGCAGTTACTCGCGGGGGGGTATCAGTGTGACCCAGTACTTC.

This rearrangement joins TRBV3-1 (or the pseudogene TRBV3-2) to TRBJ2-5; 7 bases are a match to TRBD1. Per germline, CDR1 LGHDT and CDR2 YNNKEL (reference sequence). The CDR3 has 15 amino acids. V shed 3 bases, J shed 0 bases, and the junction held 4 bases outside the gene matches. The CDR3 protein is CASSHRGTYQETQYF. As DNA, the CDR3 is TGTGCCAGCAGCCACAGGGGGACGTACCAAGAGACCCAGTACTTC.

J is TRBJ2-7 and V is TRBV10-3, with D possibly matching TRBD1 (7 bases). Trimming shortened V by 4 bases and J by 1 base, and 11 bases separated the two germline ends. CDR3 length: 14 residues. Germline CDR1 ENHRY, CDR2 SYGVKD. Written as DNA, the CDR3 is TGTGCCATCAGTGTCAGGGGGGATTCCTACGAGCAGTACTTC. Translation: CAISVRGDSYEQYF.